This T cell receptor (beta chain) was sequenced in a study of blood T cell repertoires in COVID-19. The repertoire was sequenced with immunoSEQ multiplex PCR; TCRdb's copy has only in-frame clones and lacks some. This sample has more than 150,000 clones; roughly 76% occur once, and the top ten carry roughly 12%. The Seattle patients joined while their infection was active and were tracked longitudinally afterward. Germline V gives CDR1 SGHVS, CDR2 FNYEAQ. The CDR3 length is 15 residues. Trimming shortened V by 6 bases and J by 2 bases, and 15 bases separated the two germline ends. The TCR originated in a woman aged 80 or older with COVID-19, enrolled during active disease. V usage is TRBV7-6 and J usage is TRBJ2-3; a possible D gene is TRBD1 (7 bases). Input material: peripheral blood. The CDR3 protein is CASRRGTVLTDTQYF. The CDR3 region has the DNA TGTGCCAGCAGACGCGGGACAGTTCTCACAGATACGCAGTATTTT.